These 16 T cell receptor beta chains were all obtained from the same sample, sequenced in a study of T cells after yellow fever vaccination. A single record per CDR3 protein comes from TCRdb applying MiXCR to the 5' RACE reads. Of approximately 350,000 distinct CDR3 sequences in the sample, about 9.9% were seen once. The input for sequencing was PBMCs, taken on the day of the first yellow fever vaccination. Every receptor here comes from a young man who received the YFV17D yellow fever vaccine.

This chain links TRBV18 with TRBJ1-1; TRBD1 aligns across 9 bases. CDR3 length equals 15 residues. CDR1 and CDR2 from the germline V gene are KGHSH and LQKENI. The V and J ends lost 6 bases and 3 bases, in that order; junction bases with no gene match: 8. For the CDR3, the DNA is TGTGCCAGCTCTCTTAATAGACAGGGGGACACTGAAGCTTTCTTT. Translating gives CASSLNRQGDTEAFF.

This clonotype was counted only a few times. This chain connects TRBV27 to TRBJ2-3; D call uncertain. Per the germline V gene, CDR1 is MNHEY and CDR2 is SMNVEV (reference sequence). V was pared by 3 bases and J by 6 bases, with 10 bases between. The CDR3 extends over 13 amino acids. CDR3 nucleotide sequence: TGTGCCAGCAGTTTCCCTCACGGGGATACGCAGTATTTT. Its protein is CASSFPHGDTQYF.

In this sample, this clonotype turned up many times. This rearrangement joins TRBV7-9 to TRBJ2-7; 9 nucleotides align to TRBD1. This CDR3 has 12 residues. Unmatched junction bases numbered 1, after V lost 5 bases and J lost 5 bases. The germline CDR1 and CDR2 sequences are SEHNR and FQNEAQ (reference sequence). The CDR3 reads CASSRTGDEQYF. As DNA, the CDR3 is TGTGCCAGCAGCCGGACAGGGGACGAGCAGTACTTC.

This clonotype was counted a few times. The CDR3 DNA follows: TGCATTGCGGGGGATGCCAACGTCCTGACTTTC. Translation gives CIAGDANVLTF. The V gene is TRBV29-1, the J gene TRBJ2-6; 7 positions match TRBD2. Germline CDR1 reads SQVTM; CDR2 reads ANQGSEA. The CDR3 has 11 amino acids. The variable domain in full, completed from reference TRBV29-1 and TRBJ2-6, reads SAVISQKPSRDICQRGTSLTIQCQVDSQVTMMFWYRQQPGQSLTLIATANQGSEATYESGFVIDKFPISRPNLTFSTLTVSNMSPEDSSIYLCIAGDANVLTFGAGSRLTVL.

CDR3 bases: TGCGCCAGCAGCTCTGATAGGACAGGGATAACAGATACGCAGTATTTT. Protein sequence: CASSSDRTGITDTQYF. The rearrangement links TRBV5-1 to TRBJ2-3; 8 nucleotides match TRBD1. Germline lookup yields CDR1 SGHRS and CDR2 YFSETQ. The CDR3 is 16 residues long. Germline trimming cut 3 bases from V and 3 bases from J; bases unmatched to any gene: 9.

There are a few counts of this clonotype. This sequence joins TRBV27 and TRBJ2-3; possible D gene TRBD2, 5 bases. The length of the CDR3 is 14 residues. The V gene's germline CDR1 is MNHEY and CDR2 SMNVEV (reference sequence). V was trimmed by 6 bases and J by 2 bases, leaving 12 bases between them. CDR3: CASRNVGITDTQYF. The CDR3 bases are TGTGCCAGCAGAAACGTCGGGATCACAGATACGCAGTATTTT.

This clonotype has a count of ten or more. The chain recombines TRBV7-2 with TRBJ1-6, with D unclear. V lost 5 bases, J lost 10 bases, and 15 bases lay in between. The germline V gene encodes CDR1 SGHTA and CDR2 FQGNSA. The CDR3 covers 14 residues. Written as DNA, the CDR3 is TGTGCCAGCAGCCCACTCCGGACGGCGTCACCCCTCCACTTT. Its protein is CASSPLRTASPLHF.

This clonotype was picked up a small number of times. The CDR3 nucleotides are TGCGCCAGCAGCACACAGGGGACCGACACCGGGGAGCTGTTTTTT. It translates to CASSTQGTDTGELFF. V is TRBV5-1 and J is TRBJ2-2; TRBD1 aligns across 7 bases. V gave up 4 bases and J gave up 3 bases; unmatched junction bases: 6. Looked up from germline, CDR1 is SGHRS and CDR2 is YFSETQ. The CDR3 sequence is 15 residues long.

This clonotype was recorded a few times. This rearrangement joins TRBV7-2 to TRBJ1-4; TRBD1 aligns across 10 bases. Germline loops: CDR1 SGHTA, CDR2 FQGNSA. V lost 2 bases and J lost 13; bases outside the gene matches: 4. This CDR3 comprises 13 residues. CDR3 nucleotide sequence: TGTGCCAGCAGCTTAAGGGACAGGGGTGCACTGTTTTTT. This encodes CASSLRDRGALFF.

The chain is built from TRBV7-2 and TRBJ1-1; 8 bases match TRBD1. The CDR3 covers 15 residues. Per germline, CDR1 SGHTA and CDR2 FQGNSA. Trimming took 6 bases from V and 4 from J; bases not matched to a gene: 10. In nucleotides, the CDR3 is TGTGCCAGCAGACAGGGGGTCCTCAAGGGCACTGAAGCTTTCTTT. This sequence encodes CASRQGVLKGTEAFF.

This clonotype was seen a few times. The chain has TRBV5-8 and TRBJ2-1; no reliable D call. CDR3 length equals 16 residues. Trimming pared 3 bases from V and 0 bases from J, leaving 13 bases between. Germline V gene sequence: CDR1 SGHTS, CDR2 YDEGEE. CDR3 coding DNA: TGTGCCAGCAGCTGGCCTAGACGGAGCTCCTACAATGAGCAGTTCTTC. Its protein product is CASSWPRRSSYNEQFF. Full variable domain (remainder filled in from reference TRBV5-8 and TRBJ2-1): EAGVTQSPTHLIKTRGQQATLRCSPISGHTSVYWYQQALGLGLQFLLWYDEGEERNRGNFPPRFSGRQFPNYSSELNVNALELEDSALYLCASSWPRRSSYNEQFFGPGTRLTVL.

This clonotype was picked up many times. The chain uses TRBV7-8 and TRBJ2-2; TRBD1 agrees at 7 bases. Germline CDR1 is SGHVS and CDR2 is FQNEAQ. V lost 2 bases, J lost 6 bases, and 0 bases stayed unmatched. The length of the CDR3 is 13 residues. DNA of the CDR3: TGTGCCAGCAGCTTAAGGGGGCCCGGGGAGCTGTTTTTT. This codes for CASSLRGPGELFF.

The rearrangement joins TRBV7-9 to TRBJ2-1; 12 positions match TRBD2. Germline V gene sequence: CDR1 SEHNR, CDR2 FQNEAQ (reference sequence). V was clipped by 8 bases and J by 9 bases; unmatched bases: 11. This CDR3 comprises 15 residues. The CDR3 is CASGGLAGPSGEQFF. The DNA for the CDR3 is TGTGCCAGCGGAGGACTAGCGGGGCCCTCGGGTGAGCAGTTCTTC. The variable domain in full, completed from reference TRBV7-9 and TRBJ2-1, reads DTGVSQNPRHKITKRGQNVTFRCDPISEHNRLYWYRQTLGQGPEFLTYFQNEAQLEKSRLLSDRFSAERPKGSFSTLEIQRTEQGDSAMYLCASGGLAGPSGEQFFGPGTRLTVL.

In this sample, this clonotype turned up a few times. The chain joins TRBV2 to TRBJ1-5, with D hard to call. Germline V CDR1 and CDR2: SNHLY, FYNNEI. The CDR3 contains 12 residues. Between the trimmed V and J ends, which lost 6 bases and 4 bases, there was a span of 7 bases. The CDR3 DNA reads TGTGCCAGCAGGGACGAAAATCAGCCCCAGCATTTT. As protein: CASRDENQPQHF.

The rearrangement uses TRBV7-8 and TRBJ2-2; 7 nucleotides align to TRBD1. The CDR3 is made up of 15 amino acids. Trimming removed 5 bases from V and 1 base from J; junction bases left unmatched: 4. Germline lookup yields CDR1 SGHVS and CDR2 FQNEAQ. CDR3 residues: CASSPQGMNTGELFF. CDR3 DNA sequence: TGTGCCAGCAGCCCACAGGGGATGAACACCGGGGAGCTGTTTTTT. Filled out from reference TRBV7-8 and TRBJ2-2, the complete variable domain reads GAGVSQSPRYKVAKRGQDVALRCDPISGHVSLFWYQQALGQGPEFLTYFQNEAQLDKSGLPSDRFFAERPEGSVSTLKIQRTQQEDSAVYLCASSPQGMNTGELFFGEGSRLTVL.

V usage is TRBV11-2 and J usage is TRBJ2-5, with 7 bases that match TRBD1. V shed 9 bases, J shed 3 bases, and the junction held 4 bases outside the gene matches. Germline assignment: CDR1 SGHAT and CDR2 FQNNGV. This CDR3 is 12 amino acids long. CDR3 sequence: CARGQWEETQYF. The DNA for the CDR3 is TGTGCCAGGGGACAGTGGGAAGAGACCCAGTACTTC.